This TCR beta chain emerged from a study of blood T cell repertoires in COVID-19. Study-level background: PBMCs, B-cell-depleted T cells, or T cells provided the cDNA or gDNA that made up the material.

The CDR3 consists of 14 residues. Germline V CDR1 and CDR2: ENHRY, SYGVKD. V was clipped by 3 bases and J by 4 bases; unmatched bases: 4. Data came from immunoSEQ multiplex PCR; TCRdb stores just in-frame clones and leaves some out. The sample holds around 250,000 clones, about 87% seen once. Across about two dozen US areas, participants ranged in age from about 18 to 89 years. Before being deemed recovered, Cohort 3 donors had two negative PCRs, clearance, or symptom resolution. The source of this sequence is a woman in her fifties or sixties who had recovered from COVID-19. Sample: PBMCs or T cells enriched from blood (not recorded which). J is TRBJ2-3 and V is TRBV10-3, with 7 bases fitting TRBD1. In DNA, the CDR3 is TGTGCCATCAGTGAAGACAGGGACCCAGATACGCAGTATTTT. This gives the protein CAISEDRDPDTQYF.